The T cell receptor (beta chain) under discussion was sequenced for a study of CD8+CD57+ T cells in acquired aplastic anemia. The study, taken as a whole, reports: Found in both controls and patients were twenty-nine CD8+ CDR3 sequences.

Of note for this clonotype: What it recognizes is unknown.

CDR3 length: 11 residues. Germline CDR1 is SQVTM and CDR2 is ANQGSEA. V was pared by 4 bases and J by 3 bases, with 6 bases between. Genomic DNA, the template, was used for profiling of the TCR beta VDJ and CDR3. MiXCR was run by TCRdb on the reads, yielding one entry per CDR3 protein. The profile shows around 250,000 distinct CDR3 sequences, 55% to 60% of them singletons. The sequenced material came from sorted CD4+, CD8+, or CD8+CD57+ T cells (not recorded which) from PBMCs. The chain carries TRBV29-1 and TRBJ1-1; no clear D gene. This TCR came from a human donor with severe aplastic anemia or a healthy control (not recorded which). In DNA form, the CDR3 reads TGCAGCGTTGTCCGGGACACTGAAGCTTTCTTT. Protein sequence: CSVVRDTEAFF.